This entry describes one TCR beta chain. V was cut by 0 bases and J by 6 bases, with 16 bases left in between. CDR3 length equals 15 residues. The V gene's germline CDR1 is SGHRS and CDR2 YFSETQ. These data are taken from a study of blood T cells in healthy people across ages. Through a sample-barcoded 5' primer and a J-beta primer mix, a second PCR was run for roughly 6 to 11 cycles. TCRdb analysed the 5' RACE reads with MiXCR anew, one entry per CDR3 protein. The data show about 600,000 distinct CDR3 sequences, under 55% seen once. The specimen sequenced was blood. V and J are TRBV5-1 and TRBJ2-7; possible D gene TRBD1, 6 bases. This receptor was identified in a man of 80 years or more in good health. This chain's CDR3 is CASSLGIRRGGEQYF. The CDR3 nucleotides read TGCGCCAGCAGCTTGGGTATTCGCCGAGGGGGCGAGCAGTACTTC.